This TCR beta chain was recovered during a study of Ad26.COV2.S vaccination and SARS-CoV-2 variants. The protocol was immunoSEQ multiplex PCR, while the TCRdb copy is restricted to in-frame clones and leaves out a portion. The data hold about 350,000 clones, with 75% to 90% observed a single time. Treatment of the sample: roughly 18 received Ad26.COV2.S at low or high dose, single or two shots; about five received placebo; per-sample allocation not given. Samples were taken on day 63 after the first vaccine or placebo injection. The clonotype comes from a person between 18 and 59 years old who received the Ad26.COV2.S COVID-19 vaccine or a placebo. Here the sequenced sample was peripheral blood, taken in a trial of Ad26.COV2.S vaccine versus placebo.

The CDR3 DNA follows: TGTGCCAGCAGCTTAGAGGGGAACTATGGCTACACCTTC. It specifies CASSLEGNYGYTF. The gene calls are TRBV5-4 and TRBJ1-2; a possible D gene is TRBD1 (5 bases). The CDR3 runs 13 residues. The V end was cut by 2 bases, the J end by 2 bases, with 7 bases between. Germline assignment: CDR1 SGHNT and CDR2 YYREEE (reference sequence).